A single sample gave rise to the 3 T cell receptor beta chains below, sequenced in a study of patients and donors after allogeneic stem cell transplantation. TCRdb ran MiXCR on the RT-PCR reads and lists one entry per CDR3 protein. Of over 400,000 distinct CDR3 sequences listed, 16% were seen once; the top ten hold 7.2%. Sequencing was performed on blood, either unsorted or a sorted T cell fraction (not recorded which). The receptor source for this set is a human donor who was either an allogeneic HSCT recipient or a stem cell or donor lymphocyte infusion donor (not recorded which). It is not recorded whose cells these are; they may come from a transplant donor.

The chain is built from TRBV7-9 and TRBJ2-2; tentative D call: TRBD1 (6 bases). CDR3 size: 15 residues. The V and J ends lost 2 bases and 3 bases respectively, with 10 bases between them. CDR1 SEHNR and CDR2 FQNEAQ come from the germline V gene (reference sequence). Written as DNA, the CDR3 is TGTGCCAGCAGCTTAAGGGACACCTACACCGGGGAGCTGTTTTTT. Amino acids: CASSLRDTYTGELFF.

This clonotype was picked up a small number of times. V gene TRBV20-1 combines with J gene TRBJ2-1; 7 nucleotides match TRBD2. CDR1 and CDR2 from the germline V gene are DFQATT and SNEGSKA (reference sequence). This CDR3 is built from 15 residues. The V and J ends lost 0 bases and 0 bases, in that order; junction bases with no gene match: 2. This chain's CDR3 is CSARDAGVSYNEQFF. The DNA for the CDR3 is TGCAGTGCTAGAGACGCGGGGGTCTCCTACAATGAGCAGTTCTTC.

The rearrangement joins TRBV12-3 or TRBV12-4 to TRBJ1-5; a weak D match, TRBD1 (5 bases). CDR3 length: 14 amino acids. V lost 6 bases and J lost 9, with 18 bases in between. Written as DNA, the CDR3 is TGTGCCAGCAGCGACTTGGGGCCCCTCTCGCCCCAGCATTTT. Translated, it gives CASSDLGPLSPQHF.